This TCR beta chain derives from a study of T cell repertoires in ileal Crohn's disease. V was cut by 0 bases and J by 6 bases, with 8 bases left in between. The germline V gene has CDR1 LNHDA and CDR2 SQIVND (reference sequence). The CDR3 covers 14 residues. The time point was: neoterminal ileum biopsy at postoperative endoscopy, about 6 months after surgery. Sequencing was performed with immunoSEQ multiplex PCR; in TCRdb, only in-frame clones are kept and a portion is missing. The sample yields more than 60,000 clones, approximately 88% seen once. The gene calls are TRBV19 and TRBJ1-4; D is unclear. What was sequenced was ileal tissue. The receptor was isolated from an adult with Crohn's disease. The CDR3 sequence is CASSIDPNYEKLFF. The DNA of the CDR3 is TGTGCCAGTAGTATAGATCCTAATTATGAAAAACTGTTTTTT.